This T cell receptor beta chain was sequenced for a study of shared clonotypes between healthy human individuals. Study as a whole: Each donor's CD4 naive and CD4 memory cells filled three plates apiece, CD8 naive two, and CD8 memory one.

Germline loops: CDR1 MNHEY, CDR2 SVGAGI. CDR3 length equals 15 residues. Trimming took 7 bases from V and 5 from J; bases not matched to a gene: 13. On this clone itself: Its specificity is unknown.

Study-level findings and limits: The naive CD4 repertoires of several donors were compared, and about 5% of clonotypes were shared.

Sequenced by immunoSEQ multiplex PCR; TCRdb stores in-frame clones only, minus some. Seen here are about 2.3 million clones, approximately 93% observed once, and the top ten hold under 0.45%. Source material: naive CD4+ T cells from PBMCs. Subset reported: CD45RA+ positively selected. This receptor was identified in a man aged 18 to 30 in good health. Some clones in this sample may be carry-over from other donors' samples. V and J are TRBV6-5 and TRBJ2-7; 8 bases map to TRBD1. In DNA, the CDR3 is TGTGCCAGCACCGGACAGGGACTGCCGGAGGACGAGCAGTACTTC. Its protein is CASTGQGLPEDEQYF.